Below, 29 T cell receptor beta chains from the same sample are listed, as sequenced in a study of cytomegalovirus exposure and HLA in healthy donors (TCRdb year 2017). Library prep was done by the immunoSEQ multiplex PCR assay. A mixture of 60 forward primers for TCR Vbeta segments and 13 reverse primers for TCR Jbeta segments was used in the multiplex PCR. TCRdb stores this immuneACCESS table with in-frame sequences only. Part of the clones is absent; in the studies checked, under half of the shortfall reflects unresolved V genes, and no reason is known for the rest. The sample records roughly 190,000 clones, approximately 85% of which are singletons. The top ten constitute about 0.78% of the sample. Input material: PBMCs. These receptor sequences come from a woman in her late teens or twenties in good health and CMV-seronegative.

The rearrangement links TRBV5-1 to TRBJ2-7, with 10 bases matching TRBD2. CDR3 size: 21 residues. CDR1 is SGHRS and CDR2 is YFSETQ in the germline V gene. Trimming at V came to 2 bases and at J to 5 bases, leaving 25 bases not matched to a gene. DNA for the CDR3: TGCGCCAGCAGCTTTCGGAAGTCCGGGACTAGCGCGAAACAATACCCTCACGAGCAGTACTTC. The encoded protein is CASSFRKSGTSAKQYPHEQYF.

The chain recombines TRBV6-5 with TRBJ1-2; D is ambiguous. Germline values: CDR1 MNHEY, CDR2 SVGAGI. V shed 7 bases and J shed 8 bases, with 17 bases lying between them. This CDR3 spans 13 amino acids. CDR3 nucleotides: TGTGCCAGCACCAGGTCGCGGGGAAACGGCTACACCTTC. This translates into CASTRSRGNGYTF.

V and J are TRBV30 and TRBJ1-2; a weak D match, TRBD1 (6 bases). The germline V and J ends were trimmed by 3 bases and 8 bases, with 16 bases remaining between them. CDR3 length: 13 amino acids. The germline gives CDR1 GTSNPN, CDR2 SVGIG (reference sequence). As DNA, the CDR3 is TGTGCCTGGAGCCAAGCAGGGGTTGGGGGCTACACCTTC. Amino acids: CAWSQAGVGGYTF.

This chain links TRBV5-6 with TRBJ2-7; possible D gene TRBD1, 5 bases. The CDR3 is 14 residues long. Germline assignment: CDR1 SGHDT and CDR2 YYEEEE. Trimming cost V 4 bases and J 1 base, with 12 bases left between them. The CDR3 sequence is CASSIRTPSYEQYF. CDR3 DNA: TGTGCCAGCAGCATCCGGACACCGTCCTACGAGCAGTACTTC.

The V and J genes are TRBV11-2 and TRBJ2-3; D is possibly TRBD2 (6 bases). This CDR3 region has 15 residues. Per germline, CDR1 SGHAT and CDR2 FQNNGV. The V end was cut by 4 bases, the J end by 3 bases, with 14 bases between. The CDR3 here is CASSYRDLATDTQYF. The CDR3 nucleotides are TGTGCCAGCAGCTACCGGGACCTAGCGACAGATACGCAGTATTTT.

This clone showed up just a few times. The V call is TRBV13, the J call TRBJ1-2; D is possibly TRBD1 (6 bases). The V end lost 5 bases, the J end lost 5 bases, and 15 bases lay between the germline ends. This CDR3 region has 14 residues. Germline CDR1 reads PRHDT; CDR2 reads FYEKMQ (reference sequence). CDR3 region: CASSPGHALYGYTF. The CDR3 coding sequence is TGTGCCAGCAGCCCGGGACATGCCCTATATGGCTACACCTTC.

The chain has TRBV7-2 and TRBJ1-1; D is possibly TRBD1 (5 bases). Trimming stripped 2 bases from V and 0 bases from J, with 16 bases between. CDR3 size: 17 residues. CDR1 and CDR2 (germline): SGHTA, FQGNSA. CDR3 amino acids: CASSLSGWPGMNTEAFF. The CDR3 nucleotides are TGTGCCAGCAGCTTATCAGGATGGCCAGGGATGAACACTGAAGCTTTCTTT.

The chain combines TRBV7-6 with TRBJ1-6; no firm D call. CDR3 length: 21 residues. With 0 bases removed from V and 1 base from J, the gap between germline ends came to 22 bases. The germline V gene has CDR1 SGHVS and CDR2 FNYEAQ. CDR3 amino acids: CASSLAPVFRLMESYNSPLHF. The CDR3 region has the DNA TGTGCCAGCAGCTTAGCGCCGGTATTCAGGTTGATGGAATCCTATAATTCACCCCTCCACTTT.

The chain carries TRBV10-3 and TRBJ2-3; the match to TRBD2 covers 7 bases. The J segment lost 1 base and the V segment lost 2 bases, leaving 12 bases of the junction unmatched. This CDR3 has 18 amino acids. CDR1 is ENHRY and CDR2 is SYGVKD in the germline V gene. The CDR3 coding sequence is TGTGCCATCAGTGAGGGGCGCGGGAGCTTGTCTGGCACAGATACGCAGTATTTT. This gives the protein CAISEGRGSLSGTDTQYF.

The CDR3 nucleotides read TGTGCCATCCTTAGACAGACTCTAACGTGCTATGGCTACACCTTC. Its protein is CAILRQTLTCYGYTF. This rearrangement joins TRBV6-4 to TRBJ1-2; the D gene is possibly TRBD1 (5 bases). Germline CDR1 and CDR2: MRHNA and SNTAGT. The length of the CDR3 is 15 residues. The ends were cut back, 10 bases at V and 4 bases at J, with 22 bases in the middle.

The chain recombines TRBV9 with TRBJ2-5, with D perhaps TRBD1 (6 bases). TRBJ2-7 matches the DNA end more closely, so the J call is doubtful. The CDR3 extends over 14 amino acids. Germline values: CDR1 SGDLS, CDR2 YYNGEE. CDR3 DNA sequence: TGTGCCAGCAGCACACAGGGTGGGGTTTACGAGCAGTACTTC. This sequence encodes CASSTQGGVYEQYF.

This chain joins TRBV2 and TRBJ1-5; tentative D call: TRBD1 (5 bases). This CDR3 has 16 residues. Germline CDR1 is SNHLY and CDR2 is FYNNEI. Trimming left V 2 bases short and J 1 base short, with 12 bases between. The CDR3 bases are TGTGCCAGCAGTGAACTCTTTAGACAGAGCAATCAGCCCCAGCATTTT. Its protein is CASSELFRQSNQPQHF.

A note on this clone: A read error may account for a junction end that differs from germline. The rearrangement links TRBV5-1 to TRBJ2-1; 9 positions match TRBD1. Per germline, CDR1 SGHRS and CDR2 YFSETQ. There are 11 residues in the CDR3. The CDR3 here is CASSLEQGAIF. In DNA form, the CDR3 reads TGCGCCAGCAGCTTGGAACAGGGGGCGATCTTC.

J is TRBJ1-5 and V is TRBV30; perhaps TRBD1 as D (5 bases). The CDR3 is 14 residues long. Trimming shortened V by 5 bases and J by 4 bases, and 15 bases separated the two germline ends. Germline CDR1 is GTSNPN and CDR2 is SVGIG (reference sequence). The chain's CDR3 is CAWGAGLKNQPQHF. The DNA of the CDR3 is TGTGCCTGGGGAGCGGGACTGAAGAATCAGCCCCAGCATTTT. The full variable domain, its missing parts supplied by reference TRBV30 and TRBJ1-5, is SQTIHQWPATLVQPVGSPLSLECTVEGTSNPNLYWYRQAAGRGLQLLFYSVGIGQISSEVPQNLSASRPQDRQFILSSKKLLLSDSGFYLCAWGAGLKNQPQHFGDGTRLSIL.

Here the CDR3 reads CASTGTWDTEAFF. The CDR3 DNA follows: TGTGCCAGCACTGGGACATGGGACACTGAAGCTTTCTTT. The V and J genes are TRBV2 and TRBJ1-1, with D perhaps TRBD1 (6 bases). CDR1 and CDR2 from the germline V gene are SNHLY and FYNNEI. CDR3 length equals 13 residues. Trimming shortened V by 7 bases and J by 3 bases, and 12 bases separated the two germline ends.

To note about this clone: The same CDR3 also results from other DNA sequences found in this sample. The rearrangement joins TRBV6-5 to TRBJ1-1, with D hard to call. CDR3 length: 13 residues. The germline V gene encodes CDR1 MNHEY and CDR2 SVGAGI. Trimming took off 5 bases at V and 2 bases at J, with 9 bases between the two ends. CDR3 in amino acids: CASSPRGNTEAFF. The CDR3 nucleotides are TGTGCCAGCAGTCCCAGAGGTAACACTGAAGCTTTCTTT.

This rearrangement joins TRBV5-1 to TRBJ2-1, with 9 bases matching TRBD2. This CDR3 comprises 18 residues. Trimming at V came to 0 bases and at J to 0 bases, leaving 7 bases not matched to a gene. CDR1 and CDR2 (germline): SGHRS, YFSETQ. As DNA, the CDR3 is TGCGCCAGCAGCTTGGAGGGTAGCGGGGGCCGCTCCTACAATGAGCAGTTCTTC. It yields the protein CASSLEGSGGRSYNEQFF. Full variable domain (remainder filled in from reference TRBV5-1 and TRBJ2-1): KAGVTQTPRYLIKTRGQQVTLSCSPISGHRSVSWYQQTPGQGLQFLFEYFSETQRNKGNFPGRFSGRQFSNSRSEMNVSTLELGDSALYLCASSLEGSGGRSYNEQFFGPGTRLTVL.

On this clone itself: Other DNA sequences of this sample code for an identical CDR3. The chain employs TRBV5-1 and TRBJ2-6; D might be TRBD1 (6 bases). Germline V gives CDR1 SGHRS, CDR2 YFSETQ. Trimming removed 2 bases at V and 0 bases at J, with 6 bases between. This CDR3 region has 15 residues. The CDR3 here is CASSLGGSGANVLTF. The CDR3 DNA is TGCGCCAGCAGCTTAGGGGGCTCTGGGGCCAACGTCCTGACTTTC.

This clone was seen a handful of times. This chain links TRBV2 with TRBJ2-1, with D maybe TRBD2 (7 bases). Germline V gives CDR1 SNHLY, CDR2 FYNNEI. Deletions cut 2 bases from V and 9 bases from J, with 26 bases between. There are 18 residues in the CDR3. In nucleotides, the CDR3 is TGTGCCAGCAGTGAAAAGAGGGGGGGAGGGGGAAAGGTACGTGAGCAGTTCTTC. Translating gives CASSEKRGGGGKVREQFF.

The chain joins TRBV11-2 to TRBJ1-2, with a possible D match to TRBD1 (5 bases). V was cut by 5 bases and J by 8 bases, with 15 bases left in between. The germline V gene has CDR1 SGHAT and CDR2 FQNNGV. The CDR3 is 13 amino acids. The CDR3 sequence is CASSAIRAKGYTF. The CDR3 nucleotides are TGTGCCAGCAGCGCGATCAGGGCAAAAGGCTACACCTTC.

CDR3 nucleotides: TGTGCCTGGAGCGCCACAGGGGACACTGAAGCTTTCTTT. Translating it yields CAWSATGDTEAFF. The rearrangement uses TRBV30 and TRBJ1-1, with 7 bases matching TRBD1. Unmatched junction bases numbered 4, after V lost 3 bases and J lost 3 bases. This CDR3 spans 13 amino acids. Germline V gives CDR1 GTSNPN, CDR2 SVGIG (reference sequence).

The chain carries TRBV5-4 and TRBJ2-5; D may be TRBD2 (5 bases). The CDR3 is made up of 16 amino acids. V lost 0 bases, J lost 4 bases, and 16 bases lay in between. CDR1 and CDR2 from the germline V gene are SGHNT and YYREEE (reference sequence). CDR3 in DNA: TGTGCCAGCAGCTTGGTTGGGGTGTCAGGAGGAGAGACCCAGTACTTC. Translated: CASSLVGVSGGETQYF.

V is TRBV14 and J is TRBJ1-5; 7 bases map to TRBD1. CDR1 is SGHDN and CDR2 is FVKESK in the germline V gene. The CDR3 consists of 11 residues. Germline trimming cut 6 bases from V and 9 bases from J; bases unmatched to any gene: 2. CDR3 residues: CASSSGGPQHF. The CDR3 nucleotides read TGTGCCAGCAGTTCAGGGGGGCCCCAGCATTTT.

The DNA for the CDR3 is TGCAGCGTTGATGACAATAGCGGGGGCTGGGAGACCCAGTACTTC. Its protein is CSVDDNSGGWETQYF. The chain uses TRBV29-1 and TRBJ2-5; TRBD2 aligns across 9 bases. The junction had 10 bases not matched to a gene; V was cut back by 3 bases and J by 5 bases. From germline, CDR1 is SQVTM and CDR2 ANQGSEA. There are 15 residues in the CDR3.

This chain uses TRBV5-6 with TRBJ1-1, with 9 bases fitting TRBD1. The J segment lost 5 bases and the V segment lost 3 bases, leaving 17 bases of the junction unmatched. This CDR3 is built from 18 residues. The germline V gene encodes CDR1 SGHDT and CDR2 YYEEEE. The CDR3 region has the DNA TGTGCCAGCAGCTCGCAATGGCGGGACAGGGTTAAGAGGACTGAAGCTTTCTTT. As protein: CASSSQWRDRVKRTEAFF.

The chain recombines TRBV6-5 with TRBJ2-5, with D possibly being TRBD2 (5 bases). CDR3 length: 14 amino acids. V lost 4 bases and J lost 2, with 11 bases in between. Germline values: CDR1 MNHEY, CDR2 SVGAGI. In nucleotides, the CDR3 is TGTGCCAGCAGTTCCCGAGGGTTTCAAGAGACCCAGTACTTC. Its translation is CASSSRGFQETQYF.

The chain joins TRBV19 to TRBJ2-3; 11 positions match TRBD2. The CDR3 is made up of 17 amino acids. Germline loops: CDR1 LNHDA, CDR2 SQIVND (reference sequence). The trim removed 5 bases at V and 0 bases at J, leaving 7 bases unmatched. CDR3 protein: CASSDLAGGISTDTQYF. The CDR3 nucleotides read TGTGCCAGTAGTGACCTAGCGGGGGGAATAAGCACAGATACGCAGTATTTT. Full variable domain (missing parts from reference TRBV19 and TRBJ2-3): DGGITQSPKYLFRKEGQNVTLSCEQNLNHDAMYWYRQDPGQGLRLIYYSQIVNDFQKGDIAEGYSVSREKKESFPLTVTSAQKNPTAFYLCASSDLAGGISTDTQYFGPGTRLTVL.

The rearrangement uses TRBV25-1 and TRBJ1-2; 10 bases align to TRBD1. The CDR3 has 16 amino acids. Unmatched junction bases numbered 17, after V lost 8 bases and J lost 8 bases. Germline-derived CDR1 and CDR2 are MGHDK and SYGVNS. CDR3 loop: CASQPARDRGLEGYTF. The CDR3, as DNA: TGTGCCAGCCAACCCGCCAGAGACAGGGGGCTGGAAGGCTACACCTTC.

The V gene is TRBV5-1, the J gene TRBJ1-1; 8 bases agree with TRBD1. Germline CDR1 is SGHRS and CDR2 is YFSETQ. The CDR3 spans 14 residues. After removal of 0 bases from V and 3 bases from J, the junction contained 1 base not matched to a gene. CDR3 loop: CASSLADRDTEAFF. The CDR3 DNA sequence: TGCGCCAGCAGCTTGGCGGACAGGGACACTGAAGCTTTCTTT.